The 23 T cell receptor beta chains reported below all come from one sample, sequenced in a study of T-cell memory formation after mild COVID-19. TCRdb recomputed calls from the 5' RACE reads with MiXCR, one row per CDR3 protein. The sample records approximately 430,000 distinct CDR3 sequences, more than 20% being singletons. Source material: PBMCs or a T cell subset sorted from them (not recorded which). The receptor set was obtained from an adult woman who had mild COVID-19 (a few samples of this study predate the infection). Cell type and time point are not known.

In this sample, this clonotype turned up many times. The rearrangement joins TRBV30 to TRBJ2-5, with D perhaps matching TRBD2 (6 bases). Germline-derived CDR1 and CDR2 are GTSNPN and SVGIG (reference sequence). The length of the CDR3 is 14 residues. V was shortened by 0 bases and J by 5 bases, with 13 bases between the two germline ends. CDR3 bases: TGTGCCTGGAGTGTCGGAGGGTCAGTGGAGACCCAGTACTTC. It specifies CAWSVGGSVETQYF.

This clonotype has at least ten counts. The chain recombines TRBV3-1 with TRBJ2-1; the D is unclear. This CDR3 spans 13 amino acids. Germline V gene sequence: CDR1 LGHDT, CDR2 YNNKEL (reference sequence). V lost 0 bases and J 8 bases, leaving 8 bases between the germline ends. The CDR3 protein is CASSQDDRHEQFF. The CDR3 region has the DNA TGTGCCAGCAGCCAAGATGATCGACATGAGCAGTTCTTC.

This clonotype was seen more than once but under ten times. The rearrangement uses TRBV30 and TRBJ2-2, with D uncertain. Trimming shortened V by 3 bases and J by 1 base, and 9 bases separated the two germline ends. This CDR3 contains 14 residues. The germline V gene encodes CDR1 GTSNPN and CDR2 SVGIG (reference sequence). CDR3 in DNA: TGTGCCTGGAGAGGCTTAGGGAACACCGGGGAGCTGTTTTTT. Its translation: CAWRGLGNTGELFF.

This sequence joins TRBV9 and TRBJ2-2, with 10 bases aligning to TRBD1. The germline V gene encodes CDR1 SGDLS and CDR2 YYNGEE. The CDR3 runs 17 residues. J gave up 5 bases and V 2 bases, and 9 bases lay outside the gene matches. The CDR3 bases are TGTGCCAGCAGCGTCCACGAGGGGACAGGGGAAACCGGGGAGCTGTTTTTT. Translation gives CASSVHEGTGETGELFF.

This clonotype occurred a few times. The chain joins TRBV6-2 or TRBV6-3 to TRBJ2-1; the D is unclear. The CDR3 extends over 14 amino acids. The ends were cut back, 7 bases at V and 4 bases at J, with 14 bases in the middle. Germline V gives CDR1 MNHEY, CDR2 SVGEGT. Here the CDR3 DNA reads TGTGCCAGCATTTCACCTTCCCTGTACAATGAGCAGTTCTTC. Its translation is CASISPSLYNEQFF.

The gene calls are TRBV7-2 and TRBJ1-2; D is unclear. CDR3 length: 14 amino acids. The ends were cut back, 5 bases at V and 4 bases at J, with 14 bases in the middle. Germline CDR1 SGHTA, CDR2 FQGNSA. The CDR3 DNA follows: TGTGCCAGCAGCCCCACCGACGGTCCCTATGGCTACACCTTC. This translates into CASSPTDGPYGYTF. Based on the CDR3 plus reference TRBV7-2 and TRBJ1-2, the full variable domain is GAGVSQSPSNKVTEKGKDVELRCDPISGHTALYWYRQSLGQGLEFLIYFQGNSAPDKSGLPSDRFSAERTGGSVSTLTIQRTQQEDSAVYLCASSPTDGPYGYTFGSGTRLTVV.

This clonotype has more than one count but fewer than ten. The chain is built from TRBV6-5 and TRBJ1-5, with D possibly TRBD1 on 5 matching bases. Germline CDR1 MNHEY, CDR2 SVGAGI. V was cut by 2 bases and J by 0 bases, with 14 bases left in between. The CDR3 runs to 17 residues. The CDR3, as DNA: TGTGCCAGCAGTTACGACAGCCCCCTGTATAGCAATCAGCCCCAGCATTTT. Amino acid sequence: CASSYDSPLYSNQPQHF.

The J gene is TRBJ2-3, the V gene TRBV19; 11 bases map to TRBD2. V gave up 1 base and J gave up 2 bases; unmatched junction bases: 5. The germline gives CDR1 LNHDA, CDR2 SQIVND (reference sequence). The CDR3 consists of 17 residues. CDR3 protein: CASSIALAGELTDTQYF. DNA of the CDR3: TGTGCCAGTAGTATAGCACTAGCGGGGGAGCTCACAGATACGCAGTATTTT.

This clonotype was observed once. For the CDR3, the DNA is TGCAGTGCTAGGCCCTTCACAGCCTACGAGCAGTACTTC. This encodes CSARPFTAYEQYF. The rearrangement joins TRBV20-1 to TRBJ2-7; D gene uncertain. This CDR3 region has 13 residues. Per germline, CDR1 DFQATT and CDR2 SNEGSKA (reference sequence). V lost 3 bases and J 2 bases, leaving 11 bases between the germline ends.

This clonotype was observed a handful of times. The CDR3 DNA follows: TGTGCCAGCTCACCACCGGGCAGACCCTCTTACGAGCAGTACTTC. Translating it yields CASSPPGRPSYEQYF. The rearrangement joins TRBV18 to TRBJ2-7; the D is unclear. The CDR3 has 15 residues. Germline V CDR1 and CDR2: KGHSH, LQKENI. V gave up 0 bases and J gave up 4 bases, with 13 bases separating them. Full variable domain (remainder filled in from reference TRBV18 and TRBJ2-7): NAGVMQNPRHLVRRRGQEARLRCSPMKGHSHVYWYRQLPEEGLKFMVYLQKENIIDESGMPKERFSAEFPKEGPSILRIQQVVRGDSAAYFCASSPPGRPSYEQYFGPGTRLTVT.

J is TRBJ2-1 and V is TRBV12-3 or TRBV12-4; no clear D gene. The CDR3 runs 11 residues. V lost 6 bases and J 8 bases, leaving 8 bases between the germline ends. CDR3 bases: TGTGCCAGCAGCCCCTCATATGAGCAGTTCTTC. As protein: CASSPSYEQFF.

This chain links TRBV20-1 with TRBJ1-1; D gene ambiguous. Germline-derived CDR1 and CDR2 are DFQATT and SNEGSKA (reference sequence). CDR3 length: 13 residues. Trimming took off 5 bases at V and 4 bases at J, with 14 bases between the two ends. Here the CDR3 reads CSAARTAGTEAFF. DNA of the CDR3: TGCAGTGCTGCCAGGACGGCCGGCACTGAAGCTTTCTTT.

This chain connects TRBV15 to TRBJ1-5, with D unclear. The germline gives CDR1 LNHNV, CDR2 YYDKDF (reference sequence). Trimming shortened V by 0 bases and J by 4 bases, and 10 bases separated the two germline ends. The length of the CDR3 is 15 residues. The CDR3 nucleotides are TGTGCCACCAGCAGAGAGGTTGGCAGTAATCAGCCCCAGCATTTT. Protein sequence: CATSREVGSNQPQHF.

CDR3: CASRPGQGLGEQYF. Here the CDR3 DNA reads TGCGCCAGCAGACCGGGACAGGGATTAGGGGAGCAGTACTTC. This chain joins TRBV4-1 and TRBJ2-7, with 9 nucleotides matching TRBD1. The CDR3 spans 14 residues. After removal of 6 bases from V and 7 bases from J, the junction contained 10 bases not matched to a gene. Germline V CDR1 and CDR2: MGHRA, YSYEKL.

V and J are TRBV25-1 and TRBJ2-1; D call uncertain. The CDR3 totals 15 residues. Germline lookup yields CDR1 MGHDK and CDR2 SYGVNS. Trimming stripped 4 bases from V and 0 bases from J, with 10 bases between. The CDR3 DNA reads TGTGCCAGCAGTGGGCTCGGAAGCTCCTACAATGAGCAGTTCTTC. Residues: CASSGLGSSYNEQFF.

This sequence joins TRBV29-1 and TRBJ2-5; tentatively, D is TRBD2 (5 bases). This CDR3 region has 13 residues. V lost 1 base, J lost 8 bases, and 14 bases lay in between. CDR1 and CDR2 (germline): SQVTM, ANQGSEA. CDR3 in amino acids: CSVEALGNPTQYF. CDR3 nucleotides: TGCAGCGTTGAAGCTCTCGGGAACCCAACCCAGTACTTC.

This clonotype was seen a handful of times. This chain connects TRBV15 to TRBJ2-7, with D hard to call. CDR3 length: 13 residues. The V end lost 5 bases, the J end lost 6 bases, and 14 bases lay between the germline ends. Germline-derived CDR1 and CDR2 are LNHNV and YYDKDF (reference sequence). The CDR3 is CATSPRDLGEQYF. Here the CDR3 DNA reads TGTGCCACCAGCCCTAGGGATCTGGGCGAGCAGTACTTC.

This clonotype was seen a handful of times. V usage is TRBV14 and J usage is TRBJ1-1, with a tentative D call TRBD1 (5 bases). The CDR3 is made up of 14 amino acids. Trimming stripped 0 bases from V and 6 bases from J, with 11 bases between. From germline, CDR1 is SGHDN and CDR2 FVKESK. The CDR3: CASSQERGRSEAFF. CDR3 sequence (DNA): TGTGCCAGCAGCCAAGAGCGGGGCAGGTCTGAAGCTTTCTTT.

This clonotype occurred a few times. This chain uses TRBV7-9 with TRBJ2-7; 10 nucleotides agree with TRBD2. This CDR3 is 14 amino acids long. V gave up 1 base and J gave up 6 bases; unmatched junction bases: 3. Germline lookup yields CDR1 SEHNR and CDR2 FQNEAQ (reference sequence). The CDR3 DNA is TGTGCCAGCAGCTTAGTTAGCGGGGGGACCGAGCAGTACTTC. The encoded protein is CASSLVSGGTEQYF.

This chain connects TRBV5-1 to TRBJ1-1, with D possibly TRBD1 on 5 matching bases. CDR3 length equals 15 residues. CDR1 and CDR2 from the germline V gene are SGHRS and YFSETQ. V was pared by 5 bases and J by 0 bases, with 14 bases between. CDR3 bases: TGCGCCAGCAGTCCGGGACGGGGAATGAACACTGAAGCTTTCTTT. This encodes CASSPGRGMNTEAFF.

The table lists this clonotype with a few counts. An end of the junction differs from the germline gene, which may be a read error. This sequence joins TRBV12-3 or TRBV12-4 and TRBJ2-1, with 7 bases fitting TRBD2. The CDR3 has 13 amino acids. CDR3 loop: CASSSGLAGERVF. CDR3 sequence (DNA): TGTGCCAGCAGCTCTGGACTCGCGGGAGAAAGGGTCTTC.

This sequence joins TRBV7-2 and TRBJ2-7; 13 bases are a match to TRBD2. The germline gives CDR1 SGHTA, CDR2 FQGNSA. This CDR3 is 19 amino acids long. With 1 base clipped from V and 0 bases from J, the junction kept 9 bases outside the gene matches. This CDR3 reads CASSLGLLAGGRSSYEQYF. The CDR3 DNA follows: TGTGCCAGCAGCTTAGGCCTACTAGCGGGAGGGAGGAGCTCCTACGAGCAGTACTTC.

This clonotype turned up a few times. This chain links TRBV7-2 with TRBJ2-7; TRBD2 aligns across 13 bases. The CDR3 covers 15 residues. Germline loops: CDR1 SGHTA, CDR2 FQGNSA. Trimming took 5 bases from V and 3 from J; bases not matched to a gene: 4. CDR3 in amino acids: CASSSGTSGVYEQYF. DNA for the CDR3: TGTGCCAGCAGCAGCGGGACTAGCGGGGTCTACGAGCAGTACTTC.